The rows below give T cell receptor beta chains drawn from one sample of a study of cytomegalovirus exposure and HLA in healthy donors. Method: immunoSEQ multiplex PCR; TCRdb's copy keeps in-frame clones and lacks some. The sample gives a few hundred thousand clones, under 80% of which show up once; 0.22% is in the top ten. What was sequenced was PBMCs. These receptors all stem from a girl aged 2-9 years in good health and CMV-seronegative. Each CDR3 is given with its conserved first and last residue. The D gene is left open where the match is weak. Clone size appears in some rows only: once, few, many, or a class for an expanded clone.

clone_size,d_call,j_call,v_call,cdr3_aa,cdr3_nt
-,TRBD2,TRBJ2-3,TRBV2,CASSEYGGGDTDTQYF,TGTGCCAGCAGTGAATACGGCGGGGGAGACACAGATACGCAGTATTTT
-,-,TRBJ1-1,TRBV11-2,CASSSLRNTEAFF,TGTGCCAGCAGCTCCCTAAGGAACACTGAAGCTTTCTTT
-,TRBD2,TRBJ2-2,TRBV4-2,CASSSVGLAWYTGELFF,TGTGCCAGCAGCTCGGTGGGACTAGCTTGGTACACCGGGGAGCTGTTTTTT
-,-,TRBJ2-7,TRBV21-1,CASGTGSYEQYF,TGTGCCAGCGGGACAGGCTCCTACGAGCAGTACTTC
-,-,TRBJ2-7,TRBV15,CATSRRGTYEQYF,TGTGCCACCAGCCGGCGGGGAACGTACGAGCAGTACTTC
-,TRBD2,TRBJ2-2,TRBV5-1,CASSLTAGVGGELFF,TGCGCCAGCAGCTTGACGGCGGGAGTAGGCGGGGAGCTGTTTTTT
-,-,TRBJ2-7,TRBV5-1,CASSNNRRRYDEQYF,TGCGCCAGCAGCAACAACAGGCGCCGTTATGATGAGCAGTACTTC
-,-,TRBJ2-4,TRBV4-1,CASSQDGQRRSIQYF,TGCGCCAGCAGCCAAGACGGACAGAGGCGGTCTATTCAGTACTTC
-,TRBD1,TRBJ1-1,TRBV5-4,CASSLADRGTTEAFF,TGTGCCAGCAGCTTAGCTGACAGGGGTACCACTGAAGCTTTCTTT
-,TRBD2,TRBJ2-5,TRBV15,CATSQRERETQYF,TGTGCCACCAGTCAGCGGGAGAGGGAGACCCAGTACTTC
-,-,TRBJ2-7,TRBV10-3,CAISESHRGGEQYF,TGTGCCATCAGTGAGTCCCACAGGGGGGGAGAGCAGTACTTC
-,TRBD2,TRBJ2-3,TRBV25-1,CASERGTTTDTQYF,TGTGCCAGCGAGCGGGGGACTACCACAGATACGCAGTATTTT
-,-,TRBJ2-3,TRBV2,CASRVQGRSTDTQYF,TGTGCCAGCAGGGTGCAGGGTAGATCCACAGATACGCAGTATTTT
few,TRBD2,TRBJ2-1,TRBV2,CASSEGIAGYNEQFF,TGTGCCAGCAGTGAAGGAATAGCGGGGTACAATGAGCAGTTCTTC
-,-,TRBJ2-1,TRBV7-9,CASSLGNGHEQFF,TGTGCCAGCAGCCTTGGTAATGGCCATGAGCAGTTCTTC
-,TRBD2,TRBJ2-7,TRBV6-1,CASRSSGSGEQYF,TGTGCCAGCAGGAGCAGCGGGAGTGGGGAGCAGTACTTC
-,-,TRBJ1-2,TRBV4-1,CASQSTGLANYGYTF,TGCGCCAGCCAGTCGACAGGCCTTGCTAACTATGGCTACACCTTC
-,TRBD2,TRBJ2-1,TRBV7-7,CASSHEGASGSEQFF,TGTGCCAGCAGCCACGAGGGGGCTAGCGGGAGCGAGCAGTTCTTC
few,TRBD1,TRBJ2-1,TRBV5-1,CASRTGGNEQFF,TGCGCCAGCAGAACAGGGGGCAATGAGCAGTTCTTC
-,-,TRBJ1-1,TRBV2,CASSDPRDTEAFF,TGTGCCAGCAGTGATCCCCGGGACACTGAAGCTTTCTTT
-,-,TRBJ1-5,TRBV6-1,CASSEQGSNQPQHF,TGTGCCAGCAGTGAACAGGGTAGCAATCAGCCCCAGCATTTT
-,-,TRBJ2-5,TRBV6-6,CASSPPSDRYQETQYF,TGTGCCAGCAGCCCTCCCTCAGACAGATACCAAGAGACCCAGTACTTC
few,TRBD2,TRBJ2-1,TRBV11-2,CASSFTSGTSSYNEQFF,TGTGCCAGCAGCTTTACTAGCGGGACTAGCTCCTACAATGAGCAGTTCTTC
-,TRBD1,TRBJ1-1,TRBV7-9,CASRKDRGNTEAFF,TGTGCCAGCAGAAAAGACAGGGGGAACACTGAAGCTTTCTTT
-,TRBD1,TRBJ2-5,TRBV27,CASSLSRYRTGGLPLGETQYF,TGTGCCAGCAGTTTATCTAGGTACCGGACAGGGGGGTTGCCGCTGGGGGAGACCCAGTACTTC
few,TRBD1,TRBJ1-3,TRBV9,CASSPGQGGNTIYF,TGTGCCAGCAGCCCGGGACAGGGTGGAAACACCATATATTTT
-,-,TRBJ2-7,TRBV19,CASSIGLANPYEQYF,TGTGCCAGCAGTATAGGGCTAGCGAACCCCTACGAGCAGTACTTC
-,-,TRBJ2-3,TRBV13,CASSLLGLEIADTQYF,TGTGCCAGCAGTCTCTTGGGGCTAGAGATAGCAGATACGCAGTATTTT
few,-,TRBJ1-1,TRBV7-9,CASRRGAGRDTEAFF,TGTGCCAGCAGGCGGGGGGCAGGGCGGGACACTGAAGCTTTCTTT
-,TRBD1,TRBJ1-2,TRBV30,CASGQGLPSEGYTF,TGTGCCTCCGGACAGGGGTTACCTTCGGAGGGCTACACCTTC
once,-,TRBJ1-4,TRBV6-4,CASSPTGGATNEKLFF,TGTGCCAGCAGTCCTACCGGAGGCGCAACTAATGAAAAACTGTTTTTT
few,TRBD2,TRBJ2-3,TRBV6-6,CASSRLAGGLDTQYF,TGTGCCAGCAGCCGACTAGCGGGAGGCCTAGATACGCAGTATTTT
-,-,TRBJ2-3,TRBV5-4,CASSPLYGVGTDTQYF,TGTGCCAGCAGCCCCCTCTACGGGGTGGGCACAGATACGCAGTATTTT
-,TRBD1,TRBJ2-7,TRBV18,CASSLTGQGSSYEQYF,TGTGCCAGCTCACTGACGGGACAGGGAAGCTCCTACGAGCAGTACTTC
-,-,TRBJ2-5,TRBV29-1,CSVVIDQETQYF,TGCAGCGTTGTAATAGACCAAGAGACCCAGTACTTC
few,-,TRBJ1-1,TRBV5-5,CASSLDRRVVEAFF,TGTGCCAGCAGCTTGGACCGAAGAGTAGTTGAAGCTTTCTTT